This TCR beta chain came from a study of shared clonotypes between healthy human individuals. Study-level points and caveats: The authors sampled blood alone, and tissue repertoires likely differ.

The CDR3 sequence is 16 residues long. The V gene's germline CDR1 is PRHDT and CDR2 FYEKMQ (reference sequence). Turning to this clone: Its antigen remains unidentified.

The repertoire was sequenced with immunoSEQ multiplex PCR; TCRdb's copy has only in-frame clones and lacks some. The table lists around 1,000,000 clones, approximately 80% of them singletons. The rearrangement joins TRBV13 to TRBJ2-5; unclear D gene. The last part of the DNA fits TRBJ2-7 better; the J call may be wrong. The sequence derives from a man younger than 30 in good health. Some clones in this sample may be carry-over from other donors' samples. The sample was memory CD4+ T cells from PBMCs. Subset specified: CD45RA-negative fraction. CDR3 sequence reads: CASSSLPRGVAYEQYF. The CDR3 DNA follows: TGTGCCAGCAGCTCCTTGCCTCGTGGCGTAGCCTACGAGCAGTACTTC.